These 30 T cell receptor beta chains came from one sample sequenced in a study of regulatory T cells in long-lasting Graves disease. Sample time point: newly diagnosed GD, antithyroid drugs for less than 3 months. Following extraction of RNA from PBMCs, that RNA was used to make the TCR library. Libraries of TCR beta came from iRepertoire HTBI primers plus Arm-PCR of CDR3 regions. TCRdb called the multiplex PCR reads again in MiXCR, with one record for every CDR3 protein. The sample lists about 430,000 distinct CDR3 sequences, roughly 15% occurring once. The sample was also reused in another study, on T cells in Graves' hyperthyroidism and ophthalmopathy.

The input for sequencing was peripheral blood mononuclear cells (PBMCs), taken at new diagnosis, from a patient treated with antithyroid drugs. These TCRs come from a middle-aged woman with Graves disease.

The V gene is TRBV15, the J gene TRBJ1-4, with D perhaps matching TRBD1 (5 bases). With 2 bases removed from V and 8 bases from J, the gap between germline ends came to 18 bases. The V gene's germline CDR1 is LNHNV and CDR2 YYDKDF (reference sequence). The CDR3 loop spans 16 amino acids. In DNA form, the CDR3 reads TGTGCCACCAGCAGACTGCCCGCCAGGGCGGGAGAAAAACTGTTTTTT. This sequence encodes CATSRLPARAGEKLFF.

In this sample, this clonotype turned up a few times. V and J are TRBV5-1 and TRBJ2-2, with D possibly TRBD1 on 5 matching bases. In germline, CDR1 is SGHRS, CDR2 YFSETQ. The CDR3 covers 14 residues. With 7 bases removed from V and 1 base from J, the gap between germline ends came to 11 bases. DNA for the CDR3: TGCGCCAGCCGTGGACACCAGAACACCGGGGAGCTGTTTTTT. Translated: CASRGHQNTGELFF.

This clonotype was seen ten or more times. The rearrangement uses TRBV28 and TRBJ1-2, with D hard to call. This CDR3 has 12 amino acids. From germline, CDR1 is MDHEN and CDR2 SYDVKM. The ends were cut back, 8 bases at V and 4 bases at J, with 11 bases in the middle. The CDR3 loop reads CASRQGPYGYTF. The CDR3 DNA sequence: TGTGCCAGCCGACAAGGTCCCTATGGCTACACCTTC.

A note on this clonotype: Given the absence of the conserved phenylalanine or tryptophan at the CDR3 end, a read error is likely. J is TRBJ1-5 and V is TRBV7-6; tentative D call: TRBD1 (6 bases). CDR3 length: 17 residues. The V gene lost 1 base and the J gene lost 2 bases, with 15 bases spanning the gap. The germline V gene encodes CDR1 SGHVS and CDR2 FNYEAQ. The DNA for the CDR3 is TGTGCCAGCAGCTTAGGGTTCGGGGGCGAGGGCAATCAGCCCCAGCATTCT. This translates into CASSLGFGGEGNQPQHS.

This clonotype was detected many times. The CDR3: CSVEPRQGAGAFF. CDR3 coding DNA: TGCAGCGTTGAACCTCGCCAGGGGGCCGGGGCTTTCTTT. The chain combines TRBV29-1 with TRBJ1-1; 8 bases fit TRBD1. Germline V lookup: CDR1 SQVTM, CDR2 ANQGSEA. This CDR3 spans 13 amino acids. J was trimmed by 11 bases and V by 2 bases; bases with no gene match: 10.

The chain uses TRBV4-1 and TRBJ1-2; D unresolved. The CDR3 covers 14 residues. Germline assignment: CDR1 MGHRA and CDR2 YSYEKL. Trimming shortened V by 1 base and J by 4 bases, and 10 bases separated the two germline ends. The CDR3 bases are TGCGCCAGCAGCCAAGGAGTAGGGTTCTATGGCTACACCTTC. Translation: CASSQGVGFYGYTF.

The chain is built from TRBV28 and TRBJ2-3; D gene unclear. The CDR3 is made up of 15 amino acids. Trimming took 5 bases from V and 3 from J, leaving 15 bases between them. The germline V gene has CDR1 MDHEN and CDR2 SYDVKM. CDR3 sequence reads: CASSQPRVGTDTQYF. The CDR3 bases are TGTGCCAGCAGTCAACCCCGGGTTGGTACAGATACGCAGTATTTT.

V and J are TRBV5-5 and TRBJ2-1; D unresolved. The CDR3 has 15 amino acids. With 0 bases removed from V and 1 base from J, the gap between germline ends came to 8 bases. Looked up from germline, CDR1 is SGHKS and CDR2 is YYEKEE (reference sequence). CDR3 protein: CASSLVRVSYNEQFF. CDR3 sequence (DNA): TGTGCCAGCAGCTTGGTGCGAGTTTCCTACAATGAGCAGTTCTTC.

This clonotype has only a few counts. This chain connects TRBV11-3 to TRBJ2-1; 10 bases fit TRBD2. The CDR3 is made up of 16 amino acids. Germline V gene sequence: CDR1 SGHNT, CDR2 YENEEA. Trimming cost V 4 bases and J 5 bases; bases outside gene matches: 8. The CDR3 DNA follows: TGTGCCAGCAGCTCTAGGGCCGGGACTAGCGACAATGAGCAGTTCTTC. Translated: CASSSRAGTSDNEQFF.

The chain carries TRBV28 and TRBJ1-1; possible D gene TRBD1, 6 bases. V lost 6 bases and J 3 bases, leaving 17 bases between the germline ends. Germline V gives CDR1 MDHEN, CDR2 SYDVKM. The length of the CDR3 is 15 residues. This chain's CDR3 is CASSLRGQHDTEAFF. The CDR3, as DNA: TGTGCCAGCAGCCTAAGAGGACAGCACGACACTGAAGCTTTCTTT.

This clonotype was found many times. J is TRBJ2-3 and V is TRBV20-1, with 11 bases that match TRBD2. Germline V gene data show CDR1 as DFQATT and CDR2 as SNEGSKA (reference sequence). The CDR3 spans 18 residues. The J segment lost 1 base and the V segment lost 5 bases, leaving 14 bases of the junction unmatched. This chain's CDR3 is CSAPGRLAGGGGTDTQYF. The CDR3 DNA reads TGCAGTGCTCCGGGGCGCCTAGCGGGAGGAGGGGGCACAGATACGCAGTATTTT.

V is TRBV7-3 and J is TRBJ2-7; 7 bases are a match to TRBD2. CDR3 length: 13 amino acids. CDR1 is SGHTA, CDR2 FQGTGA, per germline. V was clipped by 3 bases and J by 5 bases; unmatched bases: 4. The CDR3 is CASSFTSDHEQYF. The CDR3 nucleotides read TGTGCCAGCAGCTTTACTAGCGACCACGAGCAGTACTTC.

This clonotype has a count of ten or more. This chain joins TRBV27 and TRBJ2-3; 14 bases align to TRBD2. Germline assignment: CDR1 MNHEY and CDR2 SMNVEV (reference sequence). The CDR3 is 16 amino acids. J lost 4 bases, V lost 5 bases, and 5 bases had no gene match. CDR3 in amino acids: CASSPGLAGAPDTQYF. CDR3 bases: TGTGCCAGCAGTCCGGGACTAGCGGGAGCCCCAGATACGCAGTATTTT.

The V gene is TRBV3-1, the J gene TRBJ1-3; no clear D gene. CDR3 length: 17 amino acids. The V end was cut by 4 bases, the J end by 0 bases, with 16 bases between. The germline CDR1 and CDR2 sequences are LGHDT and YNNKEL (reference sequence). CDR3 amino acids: CASSPFRTALSGNTIYF. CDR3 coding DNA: TGTGCCAGCAGCCCTTTTAGGACGGCCCTCTCTGGAAACACCATATATTTT.

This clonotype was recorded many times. In nucleotides, the CDR3 is TGTGCCAGCAGCTCCCCGCCCCTTCCCTACGAGCAGTACTTC. This codes for CASSSPPLPYEQYF. The chain couples TRBV7-2 to TRBJ2-7; no clear D. The V gene lost 4 bases and the J gene lost 2 bases, with 12 bases spanning the gap. The CDR3 is 14 amino acids. From germline, CDR1 is SGHTA and CDR2 FQGNSA.

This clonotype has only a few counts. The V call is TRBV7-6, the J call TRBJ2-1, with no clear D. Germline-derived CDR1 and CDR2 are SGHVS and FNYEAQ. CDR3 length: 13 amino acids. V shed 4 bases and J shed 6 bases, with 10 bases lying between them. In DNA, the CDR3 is TGTGCCAGCAGCTCGAACTATGGCAATGAGCAGTTCTTC. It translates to CASSSNYGNEQFF.

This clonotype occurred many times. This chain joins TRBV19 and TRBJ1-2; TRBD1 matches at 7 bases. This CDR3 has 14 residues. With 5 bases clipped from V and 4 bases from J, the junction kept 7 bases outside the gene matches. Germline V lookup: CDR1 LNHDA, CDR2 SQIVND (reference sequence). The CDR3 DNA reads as TGTGCCAGTAGTTGGGAAGGGGGCGCCTATGGCTACACCTTC. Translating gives CASSWEGGAYGYTF.

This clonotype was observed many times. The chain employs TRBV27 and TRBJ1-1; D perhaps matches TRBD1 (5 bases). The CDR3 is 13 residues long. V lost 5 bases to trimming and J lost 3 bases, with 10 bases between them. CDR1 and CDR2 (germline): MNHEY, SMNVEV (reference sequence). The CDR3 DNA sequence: TGTGCCAGCAGTCCCGAGGGGTACACTGAAGCTTTCTTT. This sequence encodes CASSPEGYTEAFF.

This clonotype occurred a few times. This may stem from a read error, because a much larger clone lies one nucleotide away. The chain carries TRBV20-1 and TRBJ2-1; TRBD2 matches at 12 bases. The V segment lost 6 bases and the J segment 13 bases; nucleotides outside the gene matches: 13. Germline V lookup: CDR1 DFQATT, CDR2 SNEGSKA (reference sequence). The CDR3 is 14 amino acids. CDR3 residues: CSAPPSGRGEDQFF. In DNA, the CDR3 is TGCAGTGCCCCCCCTAGCGGGAGGGGAGAAGATCAGTTCTTC.

In DNA form, the CDR3 reads TGTGCCAACAGCGTAGGGGGAGGCAATCAGCCCCAGCATTTT. Protein sequence: CANSVGGGNQPQHF. The V gene is TRBV28, the J gene TRBJ1-5, with a tentative D call TRBD1 (6 bases). Trimming took off 10 bases at V and 2 bases at J, with 15 bases between the two ends. The germline gives CDR1 MDHEN, CDR2 SYDVKM. The CDR3 runs 14 residues.

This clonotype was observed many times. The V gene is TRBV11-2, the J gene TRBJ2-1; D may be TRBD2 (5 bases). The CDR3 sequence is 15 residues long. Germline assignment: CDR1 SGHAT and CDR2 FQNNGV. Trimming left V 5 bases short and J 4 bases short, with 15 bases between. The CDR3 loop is CASSLSSWTYNEQFF. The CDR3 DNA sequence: TGTGCCAGCAGCCTATCTAGCTGGACGTACAATGAGCAGTTCTTC. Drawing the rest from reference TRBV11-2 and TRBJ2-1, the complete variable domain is EAGVAQSPRYKIIEKRQSVAFWCNPISGHATLYWYQQILGQGPKLLIQFQNNGVVDDSQLPKDRFSAERLKGVDSTLKIQPAKLEDSAVYLCASSLSSWTYNEQFFGPGTRLTVL.

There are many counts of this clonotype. CDR3 nucleotide sequence: TGTGCCAGCAGGGCTAGAGGGAGGCTGAACACTGAAGCTTTCTTT. It yields the protein CASRARGRLNTEAFF. The J gene is TRBJ1-1, the V gene TRBV6-1; no clear D. The CDR3 consists of 15 residues. V shed 6 bases and J shed 0 bases, with 14 bases lying between them. Germline V gene sequence: CDR1 MNHNS, CDR2 SASEGT.

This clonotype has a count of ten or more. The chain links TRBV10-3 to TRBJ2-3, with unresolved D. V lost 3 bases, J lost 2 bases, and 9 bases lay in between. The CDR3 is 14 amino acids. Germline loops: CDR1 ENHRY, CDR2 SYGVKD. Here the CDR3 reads CAISESRATDTQYF. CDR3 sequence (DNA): TGTGCCATCAGTGAAAGTAGGGCCACAGATACGCAGTATTTT.

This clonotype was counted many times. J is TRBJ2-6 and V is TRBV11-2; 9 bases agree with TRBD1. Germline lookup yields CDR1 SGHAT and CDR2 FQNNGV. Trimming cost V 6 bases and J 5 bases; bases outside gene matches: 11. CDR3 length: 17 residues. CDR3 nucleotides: TGTGCCAGCAGGAGGGGTACAGGGGGCGTTTGGGCCAACGTCCTGACTTTC. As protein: CASRRGTGGVWANVLTF.

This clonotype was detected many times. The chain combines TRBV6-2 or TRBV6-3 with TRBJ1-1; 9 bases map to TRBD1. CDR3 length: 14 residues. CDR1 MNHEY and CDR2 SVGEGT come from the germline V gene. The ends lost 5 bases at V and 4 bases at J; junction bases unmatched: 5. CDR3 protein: CASSAPGQGTEAFF. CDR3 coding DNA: TGTGCCAGCAGTGCCCCGGGACAGGGCACTGAAGCTTTCTTT.

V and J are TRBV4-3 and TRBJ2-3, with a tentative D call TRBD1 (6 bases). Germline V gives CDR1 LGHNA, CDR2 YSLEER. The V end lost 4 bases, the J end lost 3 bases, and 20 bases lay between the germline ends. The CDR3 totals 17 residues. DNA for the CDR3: TGCGCCAGCAGCCCCTCCCCTGGGGGAGACAGGACAGATACGCAGTATTTT. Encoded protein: CASSPSPGGDRTDTQYF.

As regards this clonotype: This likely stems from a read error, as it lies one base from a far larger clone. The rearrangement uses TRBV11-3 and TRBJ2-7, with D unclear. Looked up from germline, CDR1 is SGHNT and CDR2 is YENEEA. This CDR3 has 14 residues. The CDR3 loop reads CACSFRASSYEQYF. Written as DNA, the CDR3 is TGTGCCTGCAGCTTCCGGGCTAGCTCCTACGAGCAGTACTTC.

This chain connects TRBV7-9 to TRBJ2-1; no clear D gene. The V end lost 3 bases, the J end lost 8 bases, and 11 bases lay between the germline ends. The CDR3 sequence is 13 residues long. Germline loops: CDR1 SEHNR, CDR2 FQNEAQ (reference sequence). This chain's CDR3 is CASSFVLGYEQFF. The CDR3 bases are TGTGCCAGCAGCTTTGTTTTAGGGTATGAGCAGTTCTTC. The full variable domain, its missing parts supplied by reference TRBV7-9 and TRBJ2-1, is DTGVSQNPRHKITKRGQNVTFRCDPISEHNRLYWYRQTLGQGPEFLTYFQNEAQLEKSRLLSDRFSAERPKGSFSTLEIQRTEQGDSAMYLCASSFVLGYEQFFGPGTRLTVL.

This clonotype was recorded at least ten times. CDR3 nucleotides: TGTGCCAGCAGAAATCGCCGGGACAGAGCCTACGAGCAGTACTTC. This encodes CASRNRRDRAYEQYF. This sequence joins TRBV28 and TRBJ2-7; 7 bases are shared with TRBD1. The germline V gene encodes CDR1 MDHEN and CDR2 SYDVKM. CDR3 length equals 15 residues. Trimming cost V 6 bases and J 2 bases; bases outside gene matches: 10.

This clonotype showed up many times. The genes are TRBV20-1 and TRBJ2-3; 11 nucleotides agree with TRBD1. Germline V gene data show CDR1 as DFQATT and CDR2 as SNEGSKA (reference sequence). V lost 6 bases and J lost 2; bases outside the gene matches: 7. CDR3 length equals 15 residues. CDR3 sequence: CSATPGQGVTDTQYF. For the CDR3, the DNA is TGCAGTGCAACCCCGGGACAGGGGGTCACAGATACGCAGTATTTT.